A selection of T cell receptor beta chains follows, all from one sample in a study of OX40 agonist ivuxolimab in advanced cancers. The protocol was immunoSEQ multiplex PCR, while the TCRdb copy is restricted to in-frame clones and leaves out a portion. The sample lists some 81,000 clones, approximately 85% occurring once. The sequenced sample was CD4+ or CD8+ T cells sorted from blood, obtained in a trial of the OX40 agonist ivuxolimab. The receptor source for this set is an adult with an advanced solid tumor such as melanoma, head and neck, liver or kidney cancer. The CDR3 runs from the conserved cysteine through the conserved F or W. The D gene is left open where the match is weak. Only part of the rows carry a size: once, few, many, or a class if the clone is expanded.

TRBV9,.,.,TRBJ1-4,CASSVVGGTEKLFF,TGTGCCAGCAGCGTAGTTGGGGGGACAGAAAAACTGTTTTTT
TRBV18,.,.,TRBJ2-3,CASSPPSLGLKASTDTQYF,TGTGCCAGCTCACCACCCTCTTTAGGACTCAAAGCTAGCACAGATACGCAGTATTTT
TRBV4-3,.,.,TRBJ1-6,CASSQGGNYNSPLHF,TGCGCCAGCAGCCAAGGTGGGAATTATAATTCACCCCTCCACTTT
TRBV7-2,.,.,TRBJ2-5,CASSRGVETQYF,TGTGCCAGCAGCAGGGGCGTGGAGACCCAGTACTTC
TRBV29-1,.,.,TRBJ1-4,CSASYKEKLFF,TGCAGCGCATCCTATAAGGAAAAACTGTTTTTT
TRBV5-1,.,.,TRBJ2-2,CASSLRSANTGELFF,TGCGCCAGCAGCTTGAGGTCCGCGAACACCGGGGAGCTGTTTTTT
TRBV4-1,.,TRBD1,TRBJ1-2,CASSRHGTGTNYGYTF,TGCGCCAGCAGCCGACACGGGACAGGAACTAACTATGGCTACACCTTC
TRBV18,.,.,TRBJ2-7,CASSPTGYYEQYF,TGTGCCAGCTCACCTACAGGGTACTACGAGCAGTACTTC
TRBV5-4,once,TRBD1,TRBJ1-4,CASSSRTGGVKEKLFF,TGTGCCAGCAGCTCGCGGACAGGGGGCGTAAAAGAAAAACTGTTTTTT
TRBV7-3,.,.,TRBJ2-1,CASSLTGANEQFF,TGTGCCAGCAGCTTAACAGGCGCCAATGAGCAGTTCTTC
TRBV12-2,.,.,TRBJ2-7,CASRSTWNTGNYEQYF,TGTGCAAGTCGCTCCACTTGGAACACAGGGAACTACGAGCAGTACTTC
TRBV7-8,.,.,TRBJ2-4,CASSLTQNIQYF,TGTGCCAGCAGCTTAACCCAAAACATTCAGTACTTC
TRBV7-9,.,TRBD1,TRBJ1-1,CASSLDRLINTEAFF,TGTGCCAGCAGCTTGGACAGGTTGATAAACACTGAAGCTTTCTTT
TRBV6-1,once,TRBD1,TRBJ1-5,CASTPTGTPNQPQHF,TGTGCCAGCACCCCGACAGGGACCCCCAATCAGCCCCAGCATTTT
TRBV30,.,.,TRBJ1-6,CAWRQDRDSPLHF,TGTGCCTGGCGGCAGGACAGAGATTCACCCCTCCACTTT
TRBV11-2,once,.,TRBJ2-3,CASSFLQGRDTQYF,TGTGCCAGCAGCTTTCTCCAGGGTCGGGATACGCAGTATTTT
TRBV5-6,once,.,TRBJ2-5,CASSLDVGGAQYF,TGTGCCAGCAGCTTGGATGTTGGTGGGGCCCAGTACTTC
TRBV30,.,TRBD2,TRBJ2-1,CAWTMGLAGPNYNEQFF,TGTGCCTGGACCATGGGACTAGCGGGACCAAACTACAATGAGCAGTTCTTC
TRBV6-5,.,.,TRBJ1-3,CASSYGRGGGNTIYF,TGTGCCAGCAGTTACGGAAGGGGAGGTGGAAACACCATATATTTT
TRBV5-1,.,.,TRBJ2-3,CASSLGRAWGTDTQYF,TGCGCCAGCAGCTTGGGCAGGGCTTGGGGCACAGATACGCAGTATTTT
TRBV11-2,few,TRBD1,TRBJ2-1,CASSKTGQGANEQFF,TGTGCCAGCAGCAAAACGGGACAGGGCGCCAATGAGCAGTTCTTC
TRBV7-9,.,.,TRBJ2-7,CASSLLSDSSAYF,TGTGCCAGCAGCCTACTATCGGACAGTTCTGCGTACTTC
TRBV18,few,.,TRBJ1-1,CASSPRDGTEAFF,TGTGCCAGCTCACCCAGGGATGGAACTGAAGCTTTCTTT
TRBV7-2,.,.,TRBJ2-5,CASSSPGKETQYF,TGTGCCAGCAGCTCCCCGGGCAAAGAGACCCAGTACTTC
TRBV27,.,.,TRBJ1-1,CASSSRTSNTEAFF,TGTGCCAGCAGTTCTCGGACGTCGAACACTGAAGCTTTCTTT
TRBV6-5,few,.,TRBJ1-4,CASSSGHQLGEKLFF,TGTGCCAGCAGCTCGGGACATCAATTAGGTGAAAAACTGTTTTTT
TRBV9,.,TRBD1,TRBJ2-7,CASSAGQGQYEQYF,TGTGCCAGCAGCGCAGGACAGGGGCAGTACGAGCAGTACTTC
TRBV29-1,.,TRBD2,TRBJ2-3,CSTALAGGYTQYF,TGCAGCACCGCCCTAGCGGGGGGTTATACGCAGTATTTT
TRBV7-2,.,.,TRBJ2-7,CATSNFVSYEQYF,TGTGCCACCAGTAACTTCGTGTCCTACGAGCAGTACTTC
TRBV18,.,.,TRBJ2-2,CASSRTNADTGELFF,TGTGCCAGCTCCCGGACAAATGCGGACACCGGGGAGCTGTTTTTT
TRBV7-9,.,.,TRBJ2-3,CASSLGGLSTDTQYF,TGTGCCAGCAGCTTAGGCGGTCTAAGCACAGATACGCAGTATTTT
TRBV30,few,.,TRBJ1-1,CAWGSPLQGAFF,TGTGCCTGGGGGAGCCCGCTCCAGGGAGCTTTCTTT
TRBV12-5,.,TRBD1,TRBJ2-1,CASSTGGSYNEQFF,TGTGCTAGCTCTACAGGGGGATCATACAATGAGCAGTTCTTC
TRBV7-2,.,.,TRBJ2-7,CASSLAEGYEQYF,TGTGCCAGCAGCTTAGCAGAAGGCTACGAGCAGTACTTC
TRBV2,.,.,TRBJ1-1,CASSTGDWAEAFF,TGTGCCAGCAGTACGGGGGATTGGGCCGAAGCTTTCTTT
TRBV27,.,.,TRBJ1-2,CASSSTIFVGGYTF,TGTGCCAGCAGTTCTACCATCTTTGTGGGTGGCTACACCTTC
TRBV11-2,.,.,TRBJ2-1,CASSPGSREQFF,TGTGCCAGCAGCCCGGGATCACGGGAGCAGTTCTTC
TRBV21-1,.,.,TRBJ1-5,CASSKAAGWNQPQHF,TGTGCCAGCAGCAAAGCAGCGGGGTGGAATCAGCCCCAGCATTTT
TRBV6-5,.,TRBD1,TRBJ2-7,CASRTGQKIQEQYF,TGTGCCAGCAGAACGGGACAGAAGATCCAAGAGCAGTACTTC
TRBV7-2,.,.,TRBJ2-1,CASSWALNEQFF,TGTGCCAGCAGCTGGGCCTTGAATGAGCAGTTCTTC
TRBV7-9,.,.,TRBJ2-5,CASSLGQSPVETQYF,TGTGCCAGCAGCTTAGGGCAATCCCCCGTGGAGACCCAGTACTTC
TRBV4-2,.,.,TRBJ1-1,CASSQQGTEAFF,TGTGCCAGCAGCCAACAGGGCACTGAAGCTTTCTTT
TRBV11-2,.,TRBD1,TRBJ2-7,CASSPIKRTGRYEQYF,TGTGCCAGCAGCCCGATTAAACGGACAGGGAGATACGAGCAGTACTTC
TRBV19,.,TRBD1,TRBJ1-5,CASRDRETQPQHF,TGTGCCAGTAGGGACAGGGAAACTCAGCCCCAGCATTTT
TRBV18,.,.,TRBJ2-3,CASSLSRDTQYF,TGTGCCAGCTCCCTATCCCGGGACACGCAGTATTTT
TRBV5-1,.,.,TRBJ2-7,CASSLETGVTYEQYF,TGCGCCAGCAGCTTAGAGACAGGAGTTACCTACGAGCAGTACTTC
TRBV7-9,.,.,TRBJ2-1,CASSPGRQTRYNEQFF,TGTGCCAGCAGCCCCGGCCGCCAAACGAGATACAATGAGCAGTTCTTC
TRBV4-3,.,.,TRBJ1-2,CASSQDEGKGIGYGYTF,TGCGCCAGCAGCCAAGATGAGGGGAAGGGGATTGGCTATGGCTACACCTTC
TRBV30,.,TRBD1,TRBJ2-7,CAWSDGQGARYEQYF,TGTGCCTGGAGCGACGGACAGGGGGCAAGATACGAGCAGTACTTC
TRBV9,.,.,TRBJ1-4,CASSVLYPGEKLFF,TGTGCCAGCAGCGTATTGTACCCTGGGGAAAAACTGTTTTTT
TRBV9,.,.,TRBJ1-6,CASSVGSGSPLHF,TGTGCCAGCAGCGTAGGGTCTGGTTCACCCCTCCACTTT
TRBV11-2,.,.,TRBJ2-5,CASSHRQDRTQYF,TGTGCCAGCAGCCACCGACAGGATCGGACCCAGTACTTC
TRBV2,.,.,TRBJ2-1,CASSVRDNPYNEQFF,TGTGCCAGCAGTGTACGGGACAACCCCTACAATGAGCAGTTCTTC